The rows below give T cell receptor beta chains drawn from one sample of a study of T cells after somatic rescue of genetic block. Method: immunoSEQ multiplex PCR; TCRdb's copy keeps in-frame clones and lacks some. The sample consists of more than 65,000 clones, approximately 90% of them appearing once. Sequences were obtained from peripheral blood mononuclear cells (PBMCs). Receptor source: a man aged 25-45 years. Both conserved end residues are part of each CDR3. Each record gives: J gene, clone size, D gene, V gene, CDR3 DNA, CDR3 protein. The D gene is left open where the match is weak. A clone size is listed for some rows: how often the clone was seen (once, few, many), or a class if it is expanded.

j_gene: TRBJ2-7
abundance: many
d_gene: -
v_gene: TRBV28
CDR3nt: TGTGCCAGCAGTTCGGGGACTGCAAAGAAAGTCCCCTACGAGCAGTACTTC
CDR3aa: CASSSGTAKKVPYEQYF

j_gene: TRBJ2-5
abundance: -
d_gene: -
v_gene: TRBV9
CDR3nt: TGTGCCAGCAGCGTAGACCCCCTGGCCTCGTCTAGGGAGACCCAGTACTTC
CDR3aa: CASSVDPLASSRETQYF

j_gene: TRBJ2-7
abundance: once
d_gene: -
v_gene: TRBV13
CDR3nt: TGTGCCAGCAGCTTAAGGGACGGGTCTCGGGAGCAGTACTTC
CDR3aa: CASSLRDGSREQYF

j_gene: TRBJ2-7
abundance: -
d_gene: TRBD2
v_gene: TRBV7-2
CDR3nt: TGTGCCAGCAGCCTAGCGGGGTGGCTGGACAGATCCTACGAGCAGTACTTC
CDR3aa: CASSLAGWLDRSYEQYF

j_gene: TRBJ2-2
abundance: -
d_gene: -
v_gene: TRBV10-3
CDR3nt: TGTGCCATCAGTGATTCATTAACCGGGGAGCTGTTTTTT
CDR3aa: CAISDSLTGELFF

j_gene: TRBJ2-7
abundance: -
d_gene: -
v_gene: TRBV11-2
CDR3nt: TGTGCCAGCAGCTTAGTCAGTGAGCAGTACTTC
CDR3aa: CASSLVSEQYF

j_gene: TRBJ2-3
abundance: -
d_gene: -
v_gene: TRBV4-1
CDR3nt: TGCGCCAGCAGCCAACAGGGGGGGTACACAGATACGCAGTATTTT
CDR3aa: CASSQQGGYTDTQYF

j_gene: TRBJ2-3
abundance: -
d_gene: TRBD2
v_gene: TRBV6-6
CDR3nt: TGTGCCAGCAGTTCGGGGGGGCAGACAGATACGCAGTATTTT
CDR3aa: CASSSGGQTDTQYF

j_gene: TRBJ1-5
abundance: -
d_gene: TRBD1
v_gene: TRBV19
CDR3nt: TGTGCCAGTAGTACTGACAGGGCGGTCGGACAGCCCCAGCATTTT
CDR3aa: CASSTDRAVGQPQHF

j_gene: TRBJ2-1
abundance: once
d_gene: -
v_gene: TRBV7-9
CDR3nt: TGTGCCAGCAGCCCATGGGGGAGCTCCTACAATGAGCAGTTCTTC
CDR3aa: CASSPWGSSYNEQFF

j_gene: TRBJ2-7
abundance: -
d_gene: TRBD1
v_gene: TRBV7-2
CDR3nt: TGTGCCAGCAGCTTACCGGCCCAGGGGGTCTCCTACGAGCAGTACTTC
CDR3aa: CASSLPAQGVSYEQYF

j_gene: TRBJ2-5
abundance: -
d_gene: -
v_gene: TRBV6-5
CDR3nt: TGTGCCAGCAGCCTTCGGGGGGCTGGGGAGACCCAGTACTTC
CDR3aa: CASSLRGAGETQYF

j_gene: TRBJ1-5
abundance: -
d_gene: -
v_gene: TRBV15
CDR3nt: TGTGCCACCAGCAGAGGTTTACCCTCCTTCGGGGGTCAGCCCCAGCATTTT
CDR3aa: CATSRGLPSFGGQPQHF

j_gene: TRBJ1-5
abundance: -
d_gene: TRBD1
v_gene: TRBV19
CDR3nt: TGTGCCAGTAGGGCAGACAGGGGGCGGGCCATTCAGCCCCAGCATTTT
CDR3aa: CASRADRGRAIQPQHF

j_gene: TRBJ2-1
abundance: -
d_gene: -
v_gene: TRBV11-3
CDR3nt: TGTGCCAGCAGCCCCGGCGGGACACTCTACAATGAGCAGTTCTTC
CDR3aa: CASSPGGTLYNEQFF

j_gene: TRBJ2-1
abundance: -
d_gene: -
v_gene: TRBV19
CDR3nt: TGTGCCAGTAGTATAGGGGTAAGATCCTACAATGAGCAGTTCTTC
CDR3aa: CASSIGVRSYNEQFF

j_gene: TRBJ2-2
abundance: -
d_gene: -
v_gene: TRBV30
CDR3nt: TGTGCCTGGAGGGCATCAGGGGAGGGAGGGGAGCTGTTTTTT
CDR3aa: CAWRASGEGGELFF